These 28 T cell receptor beta chains originate from one sample sequenced in a study of OX40 agonist ivuxolimab in advanced cancers. Here immunoSEQ multiplex PCR was the method, and the copy in TCRdb shows in-frame clones only, minus some. The sample records fewer than 80,000 clones, less than 90% being singletons. The starting material was CD4+ or CD8+ T cells sorted from blood, obtained in a trial of the OX40 agonist ivuxolimab. These receptors were collected from an adult with an advanced solid tumor such as melanoma, head and neck, liver or kidney cancer.

The chain recombines TRBV29-1 with TRBJ2-2; 7 nucleotides match TRBD1. Germline-derived CDR1 and CDR2 are SQVTM and ANQGSEA. The ends lost 4 bases at V and 5 bases at J; junction bases unmatched: 10. This CDR3 has 15 residues. The CDR3: CSVGARGRQTGELFF. The CDR3 DNA follows: TGCAGCGTTGGGGCAAGGGGGCGCCAAACCGGGGAGCTGTTTTTT.

The rearrangement joins TRBV5-1 to TRBJ2-3, with TRBD1 matching over 8 bases. Germline V gene sequence: CDR1 SGHRS, CDR2 YFSETQ. Trimming removed 0 bases from V and 0 bases from J; junction bases left unmatched: 3. The CDR3 spans 16 residues. The CDR3 is CASSLGQGLSTDTQYF. The CDR3 nucleotides read TGCGCCAGCAGCTTGGGACAGGGGCTCAGCACAGATACGCAGTATTTT.

V is TRBV19 and J is TRBJ2-7, with no clear D. The CDR3 is 14 amino acids. The germline V gene has CDR1 LNHDA and CDR2 SQIVND (reference sequence). V was cut by 7 bases and J by 1 base, with 14 bases left in between. The CDR3 DNA is TGTGCCAGTAAACCAGACCCCCATTCCTACGAGCAGTACTTC. Its protein product is CASKPDPHSYEQYF.

This chain uses TRBV11-2 with TRBJ1-2; 9 bases line up with TRBD1. V gave up 5 bases and J gave up 4 bases; unmatched junction bases: 8. The germline V gene has CDR1 SGHAT and CDR2 FQNNGV. This CDR3 is 15 amino acids long. The CDR3 loop is CASSVGQGSIYGYTF. As DNA, the CDR3 is TGTGCCAGCAGCGTGGGACAGGGAAGTATCTATGGCTACACCTTC. Drawing the rest from reference TRBV11-2 and TRBJ1-2, the complete variable domain is EAGVAQSPRYKIIEKRQSVAFWCNPISGHATLYWYQQILGQGPKLLIQFQNNGVVDDSQLPKDRFSAERLKGVDSTLKIQPAKLEDSAVYLCASSVGQGSIYGYTFGSGTRLTVV.

This clone was detected a few times. V usage is TRBV9 and J usage is TRBJ2-2; 14 nucleotides match TRBD2. Germline CDR1 SGDLS, CDR2 YYNGEE. The CDR3 spans 18 residues. The ends lost 1 base at V and 3 bases at J; junction bases unmatched: 5. CDR3 DNA sequence: TGTGCCAGCAGCGTATGGGGACTAGCGGGGGAGTACACCGGGGAGCTGTTTTTT. Translated: CASSVWGLAGEYTGELFF.

The CDR3, as DNA: TGTGCCAGCAGCTCCCAACCCCAAGAGACCCAGTACTTC. Its translation: CASSSQPQETQYF. The chain joins TRBV7-3 to TRBJ2-5; no firm D call. V shed 4 bases and J shed 1 base, with 7 bases lying between them. The germline V gene encodes CDR1 SGHTA and CDR2 FQGTGA. There are 13 residues in the CDR3.

The chain carries TRBV28 and TRBJ2-5; no definite D call. Germline CDR1 MDHEN, CDR2 SYDVKM. CDR3 length: 11 residues. With 4 bases removed from V and 5 bases from J, the gap between germline ends came to 5 bases. The chain's CDR3 is CASSSRETQYF. The CDR3 coding sequence is TGTGCCAGCAGTTCGAGGGAGACCCAGTACTTC. The full variable domain, in which reference TRBV28 and TRBJ2-5 provide the parts outside the CDR3, is DVKVTQSSRYLVKRTGEKVFLECVQDMDHENMFWYRQDPGLGLRLIYFSYDVKMKEKGDIPEGYSVSREKKERFSLILESASTNQTSMYLCASSSRETQYFGPGTRLLVL.

This chain connects TRBV5-4 to TRBJ1-6; weak D call: TRBD1 (6 bases). This CDR3 is 16 amino acids long. Germline-derived CDR1 and CDR2 are SGHNT and YYREEE (reference sequence). Between the trimmed V and J ends, which lost 5 bases and 10 bases, there was a span of 22 bases. CDR3 in DNA: TGTGCCAGCAGTTTCGATACTTCGGGGGGGGCCTCACCCCTCCACTTT. Its protein product is CASSFDTSGGASPLHF.

The V and J genes are TRBV9 and TRBJ2-3, with 9 bases lining up with TRBD2. Losses at the gene ends were 4 bases for V and 4 bases for J; bases not matched to a gene: 7. The CDR3 sequence is 15 residues long. Germline V lookup: CDR1 SGDLS, CDR2 YYNGEE. CDR3 in amino acids: CASSYGLAGSDTQYF. The CDR3 DNA follows: TGTGCCAGCAGCTACGGGCTAGCGGGGTCAGATACGCAGTATTTT.

The rearrangement joins TRBV11-3 to TRBJ2-6; D unresolved. Per germline, CDR1 SGHNT and CDR2 YENEEA. V was trimmed by 6 bases and J by 0 bases, leaving 9 bases between them. This CDR3 is built from 15 residues. CDR3 nucleotide sequence: TGTGCCAGCAGGCCCCGGCGCTCTGGGGCCAACGTCCTGACTTTC. Amino acids: CASRPRRSGANVLTF.

V and J are TRBV5-1 and TRBJ1-1; 7 positions agree with TRBD1. V lost 6 bases to trimming and J lost 5 bases; unmatched junction nucleotides: 13. The CDR3 is made up of 15 amino acids. Germline V gives CDR1 SGHRS, CDR2 YFSETQ. CDR3: CASTLGGGGETEAFF. CDR3 DNA sequence: TGCGCCAGCACCCTGGGGGGAGGGGGCGAAACTGAAGCTTTCTTT.

This clone was recorded a few times. The chain uses TRBV28 and TRBJ1-2, with D possibly matching TRBD1 (5 bases). Germline lookup yields CDR1 MDHEN and CDR2 SYDVKM. The ends were cut back, 7 bases at V and 1 base at J, with 10 bases in the middle. The length of the CDR3 is 13 residues. CDR3 nucleotide sequence: TGTGCCAGCAAGGACACTAATAACTATGGCTACACCTTC. It codes for CASKDTNNYGYTF.

The chain employs TRBV7-9 and TRBJ2-7, with D possibly being TRBD1 or TRBD2 (5 bases each). The germline gives CDR1 SEHNR, CDR2 FQNEAQ (reference sequence). The CDR3 covers 14 residues. The V end was cut by 4 bases, the J end by 1 base, with 11 bases between. The CDR3 region has the DNA TGTGCCAGCAGCTGGGGACGGTCGTCCTACGAGCAGTACTTC. This sequence encodes CASSWGRSSYEQYF.

This rearrangement joins TRBV16 to TRBJ1-4; D uncertain. Germline CDR1 reads KGHSY; CDR2 reads FQNENV. CDR3 size: 12 residues. V lost 2 bases and J lost 8, with 6 bases in between. CDR3 loop: CASSQMGEKLFF. CDR3 in DNA: TGTGCCAGCAGCCAAATGGGGGAAAAACTGTTTTTT. Supplemented by reference TRBV16 and TRBJ1-4, the full variable domain reads GEEVAQTPKHLVRGEGQKAKLYCAPIKGHSYVFWYQQVLKNEFKFLISFQNENVFDETGMPKERFSAKCLPNSPCSLEIQATKLEDSAVYFCASSQMGEKLFFGSGTQLSVL.

The CDR3 is CASSTQGVSNQPQHF. The CDR3 DNA sequence: TGTGCCAGCAGCACGCAGGGGGTAAGCAATCAGCCCCAGCATTTT. The chain uses TRBV7-2 and TRBJ1-5; 7 bases fit TRBD1. Germline V gene data show CDR1 as SGHTA and CDR2 as FQGNSA. Trimming cost V 5 bases and J 1 base; bases outside gene matches: 5. There are 15 residues in the CDR3.

This chain uses TRBV9 with TRBJ1-1; D uncertain. The CDR3 spans 13 residues. Germline V gene sequence: CDR1 SGDLS, CDR2 YYNGEE. V was pared by 0 bases and J by 3 bases, with 6 bases between. DNA of the CDR3: TGTGCCAGCAGCGTAGACTTATACACTGAAGCTTTCTTT. This translates into CASSVDLYTEAFF. Variable domain in full (rest from reference TRBV9 and TRBJ1-1): DSGVTQTPKHLITATGQRVTLRCSPRSGDLSVYWYQQSLDQGLQFLIQYYNGEERAKGNILERFSAQQFPDLHSELNLSSLELGDSALYFCASSVDLYTEAFFGQGTRLTVV.

The chain links TRBV7-9 to TRBJ2-1; D remains unclear. From germline, CDR1 is SEHNR and CDR2 FQNEAQ (reference sequence). The CDR3 loop spans 11 amino acids. V was trimmed by 3 bases and J by 8 bases, leaving 5 bases between them. Written as DNA, the CDR3 is TGTGCCAGCAGCTTGGTGGATGAGCAGTTCTTC. This encodes CASSLVDEQFF.

This chain links TRBV11-3 with TRBJ2-2; 9 nucleotides match TRBD1. This CDR3 has 15 amino acids. Germline V gives CDR1 SGHNT, CDR2 YENEEA. V trimming: 6 bases; J trimming: 7 bases; junction bases outside the gene matches: 9. CDR3: CASSPGQGIGGELFF. The DNA of the CDR3 is TGTGCCAGCAGTCCGGGACAGGGAATCGGCGGGGAGCTGTTTTTT.

The chain employs TRBV9 and TRBJ1-2; D gene unclear. Germline V lookup: CDR1 SGDLS, CDR2 YYNGEE. Trimming pared 0 bases from V and 7 bases from J, leaving 10 bases between. This CDR3 spans 13 amino acids. The CDR3 loop reads CASSVGNIGGYTF. In nucleotides, the CDR3 is TGTGCCAGCAGCGTAGGGAACATAGGTGGCTACACCTTC.

The V gene is TRBV2, the J gene TRBJ2-7; D perhaps matches TRBD1 (6 bases). This CDR3 has 14 amino acids. CDR1 is SNHLY, CDR2 FYNNEI, per germline. V dropped 6 bases and J dropped 7 bases, with 19 bases sitting between them. The CDR3 loop is CASRLDSGSVEQYF. The CDR3 DNA reads TGTGCCAGCAGATTGGACAGTGGCTCGGTGGAGCAGTACTTC.

This clone was recorded only once. The V call is TRBV5-6, the J call TRBJ2-4, with D perhaps TRBD1 (5 bases). CDR1 and CDR2 (germline): SGHDT, YYEEEE. V was cut by 4 bases and J by 2 bases, with 10 bases left in between. There are 14 residues in the CDR3. The CDR3 sequence: CASSVQGTKNIQYF. CDR3 nucleotide sequence: TGTGCCAGCAGCGTTCAGGGAACCAAAAACATTCAGTACTTC.

The gene calls are TRBV7-6 and TRBJ2-2, with TRBD1 matching over 8 bases. CDR1 is SGHVS, CDR2 FNYEAQ, per germline. The CDR3 length is 15 residues. With V trimmed by 1 base and J by 3 bases, 1 base remained unmatched. The CDR3 coding sequence is TGTGCCAGCAGCTTAGGGACAGGGTACACCGGGGAGCTGTTTTTT. Translation gives CASSLGTGYTGELFF.

The chain employs TRBV5-6 and TRBJ1-2; D is unresolved. Per germline, CDR1 SGHDT and CDR2 YYEEEE. The germline V and J ends were trimmed by 4 bases and 2 bases, with 12 bases remaining between them. CDR3 length equals 14 residues. The CDR3 sequence: CASSGAGENYGYTF. The CDR3 DNA is TGTGCCAGCAGCGGCGCCGGGGAGAACTATGGCTACACCTTC.

The gene calls are TRBV5-6 and TRBJ1-1; D not resolved. V dropped 1 base and J dropped 1 base, with 23 bases sitting between them. Per the germline V gene, CDR1 is SGHDT and CDR2 is YYEEEE. The CDR3 runs to 19 residues. This CDR3 is CASSLFIDRRGRQNTEAFF. CDR3 DNA: TGTGCCAGCAGCTTGTTCATTGATAGGCGTGGACGCCAGAACACTGAAGCTTTCTTT.

DNA of the CDR3: TGTGCCAGCAGTCTCACGACAACTAATGAAAAACTGTTTTTT. Protein sequence: CASSLTTTNEKLFF. V usage is TRBV2 and J usage is TRBJ1-4, with D unclear. V lost 5 bases and J 0 bases, leaving 7 bases between the germline ends. Germline V gene sequence: CDR1 SNHLY, CDR2 FYNNEI. The CDR3 consists of 14 residues. The complete variable domain, with remaining parts taken from reference TRBV2 and TRBJ1-4, reads EPEVTQTPSHQVTQMGQEVILRCVPISNHLYFYWYRQILGQKVEFLVSFYNNEISEKSEIFDDQFSVERPDGSNFTLKIRSTKLEDSAMYFCASSLTTTNEKLFFGSGTQLSVL.

The chain employs TRBV11-2 and TRBJ1-2; D ambiguous. Trimming removed 2 bases from V and 4 bases from J, with 5 bases in between. CDR1 is SGHAT and CDR2 is FQNNGV in the germline V gene. This CDR3 is 12 amino acids long. The CDR3 spells CASSLQPYGYTF. Written as DNA, the CDR3 is TGTGCCAGCAGCTTACAGCCCTATGGCTACACCTTC.

The chain links TRBV6-5 to TRBJ1-3; no definite D call. The V gene lost 8 bases and the J gene lost 0 bases, with 11 bases spanning the gap. This CDR3 comprises 14 residues. Germline V gene data show CDR1 as MNHEY and CDR2 as SVGAGI. In DNA form, the CDR3 reads TGTGCCAGCGGGCCTCGGTCCTCTGGAAACACCATATATTTT. Translating gives CASGPRSSGNTIYF.

The chain combines TRBV30 with TRBJ2-4; D is possibly TRBD2 (7 bases). Trimming shortened V by 0 bases and J by 6 bases, and 12 bases separated the two germline ends. This CDR3 has 14 amino acids. Germline values: CDR1 GTSNPN, CDR2 SVGIG (reference sequence). The CDR3 sequence: CAWSVRGAGNIQYF. Here the CDR3 DNA reads TGTGCCTGGAGTGTTCGGGGGGCGGGAAACATTCAGTACTTC.